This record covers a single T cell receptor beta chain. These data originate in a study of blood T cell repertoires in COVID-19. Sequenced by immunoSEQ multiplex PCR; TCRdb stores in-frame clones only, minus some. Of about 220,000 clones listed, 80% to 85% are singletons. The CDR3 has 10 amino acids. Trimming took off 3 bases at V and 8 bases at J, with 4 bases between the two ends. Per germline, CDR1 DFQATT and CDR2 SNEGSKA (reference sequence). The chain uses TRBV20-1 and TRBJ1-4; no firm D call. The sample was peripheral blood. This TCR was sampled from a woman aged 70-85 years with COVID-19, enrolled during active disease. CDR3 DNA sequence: TGCAGTGCTAGTTCGGAAAAACTGTTTTTT. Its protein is CSASSEKLFF.